This T cell receptor beta chain was found in a study of blood T cell repertoires in COVID-19. CDR3 length: 15 residues. The V gene lost 0 bases and the J gene lost 2 bases, with 9 bases spanning the gap. Germline CDR1 reads MGHRA; CDR2 reads YSYEKL. Either two negative PCRs, clearance, or symptom resolution qualified Cohort 3 donors as recovered. The repertoire was sequenced with immunoSEQ multiplex PCR; TCRdb's copy has only in-frame clones and lacks some. Of about 270,000 clones in the sample, 75% to 90% were seen once. Specimen: PBMCs or T cells enriched from blood (not recorded which). The sequence was obtained from a woman aged 18-30 years who had recovered from COVID-19. The chain joins TRBV4-1 to TRBJ2-3; D possibly corresponds to TRBD2 (5 bases). The DNA of the CDR3 is TGCGCCAGCAGCCAAGAGGAGGACTTCACAGATACGCAGTATTTT. Protein: CASSQEEDFTDTQYF.